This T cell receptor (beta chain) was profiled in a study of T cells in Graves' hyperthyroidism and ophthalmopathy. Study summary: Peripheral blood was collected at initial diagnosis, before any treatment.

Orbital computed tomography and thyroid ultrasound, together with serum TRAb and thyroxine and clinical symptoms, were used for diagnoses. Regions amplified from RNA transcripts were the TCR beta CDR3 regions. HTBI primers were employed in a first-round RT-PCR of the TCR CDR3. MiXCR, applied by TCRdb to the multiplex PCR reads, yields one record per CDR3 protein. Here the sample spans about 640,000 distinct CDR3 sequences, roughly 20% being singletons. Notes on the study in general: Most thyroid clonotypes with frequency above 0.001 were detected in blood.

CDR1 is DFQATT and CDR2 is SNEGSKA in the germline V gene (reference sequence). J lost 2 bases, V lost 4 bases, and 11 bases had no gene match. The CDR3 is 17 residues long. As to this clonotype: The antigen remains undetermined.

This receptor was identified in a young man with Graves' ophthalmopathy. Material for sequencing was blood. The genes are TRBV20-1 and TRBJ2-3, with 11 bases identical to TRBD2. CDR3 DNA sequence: TGCAGTGCTACCGATTCAACTAGCGGGGGATACACAGATACGCAGTATTTT. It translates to CSATDSTSGGYTDTQYF.